Sequencing of this TCR beta chain was carried out in a study of CD8 T cells in ankylosing spondylitis. General study points: Matched synovial fluid from ankylosing spondylitis patients was reported to be enriched for disease-linked clones.

This clonotype was observed a few times. The antigen is unknown. V was clipped by 3 bases and J by 5 bases, with 8 bases between them. The CDR3 loop spans 12 amino acids. Germline V CDR1 and CDR2: DFQATT, SNEGSKA (reference sequence). TCRdb itself ran the 5' RACE reads through MiXCR, one entry per CDR3 protein. This table holds roughly 150,000 distinct CDR3 sequences, under 35% found once. This clonotype was sampled from a male donor with ankylosing spondylitis. The chain combines TRBV20-1 with TRBJ2-1; the D is unclear. Sequenced: synovial fluid, either unsorted or a sorted T cell fraction (not recorded which). The CDR3: CSASPPNNEQFF. The CDR3 DNA sequence: TGCAGTGCTAGCCCACCGAACAATGAGCAGTTCTTC.